This T cell receptor (beta chain) was obtained from a study of blood T cell repertoires in COVID-19. Profiled with immunoSEQ multiplex PCR; TCRdb holds only in-frame clones, not every one. The table has about 89,000 clones, about 87% seen once. With 2 bases removed from V and 5 bases from J, the gap between germline ends came to 9 bases. The CDR3 contains 13 residues. The V gene's germline CDR1 is MNHEY and CDR2 SVGAGI. Sequenced: peripheral blood. The chain has TRBV6-5 and TRBJ1-2, with D tentatively TRBD1 (5 bases). The sequence was collected from a man aged 55-75 years with acute or convalescent COVID-19. DNA for the CDR3: TGTGCCAGCAGTTACACAGGTCCTTATGGCTACACCTTC. Translated, it gives CASSYTGPYGYTF.